These T cell receptor beta chains were read from a single sample in a study of Ad26.COV2.S vaccination and SARS-CoV-2 variants. Sequencing used immunoSEQ multiplex PCR; TCRdb keeps in-frame clones, though not all of them. In the table there are about 350,000 clones, roughly 94% of which are singletons. The sample was peripheral blood, taken after recovery from COVID-19. These receptors all stem from a human donor who had recovered from COVID-19. Each CDR3 is given with its conserved first and last residue. Each record gives: CDR3 DNA, CDR3 protein, J gene, V gene, D gene, clone size. D genes are given only for firm matches. Size tells how often a clone was seen (once, few, many) or the class of an expanded clone, and some rows leave it out.

cdr3_nt: TGTGCCAGTAGTATTGGCCTGCGGGGGGAAAAACTGTTTTTT; cdr3_aa: CASSIGLRGEKLFF; j_call: TRBJ1-4; v_call: TRBV19; d_call: -; clone_size: once
cdr3_nt: TGTGCCATCAGTGTCGGACAGGGTAGCAATCAGCCCCAGCATTTT; cdr3_aa: CAISVGQGSNQPQHF; j_call: TRBJ1-5; v_call: TRBV10-3; d_call: TRBD1; clone_size: -
cdr3_nt: TGTGCCAGCAGGCGCCAGGGTTCTTGGGGTGACAGGTATAATTCACCCCTCCACTTT; cdr3_aa: CASRRQGSWGDRYNSPLHF; j_call: TRBJ1-6; v_call: TRBV3-1/TRBV3-2; d_call: -; clone_size: -
cdr3_nt: TGTGCCAGCAGCCTGAAGGCGGGTACCGGCCCTAGGGAGCAGTTCTTC; cdr3_aa: CASSLKAGTGPREQFF; j_call: TRBJ2-1; v_call: TRBV27; d_call: -; clone_size: once
cdr3_nt: TGTGCCAGCACCCGAAGGGACTCTGGAAACAATGAGCAGTTCTTC; cdr3_aa: CASTRRDSGNNEQFF; j_call: TRBJ2-1; v_call: TRBV9; d_call: -; clone_size: once
cdr3_nt: TGTGCCAGCAGCGTAGCGGGTGGGTTTGAGACCCAGTACTTC; cdr3_aa: CASSVAGGFETQYF; j_call: TRBJ2-5; v_call: TRBV9; d_call: -; clone_size: -
cdr3_nt: TGTGCCATCAGTGGAATAGCGGGGGCCAACACAGATACGCAGTATTTT; cdr3_aa: CAISGIAGANTDTQYF; j_call: TRBJ2-3; v_call: TRBV10-3; d_call: TRBD2; clone_size: -
cdr3_nt: TGTGCCAGCAGCAAGGACAGGGGGATGGAGACCCAGTACTTC; cdr3_aa: CASSKDRGMETQYF; j_call: TRBJ2-5; v_call: TRBV7-2; d_call: TRBD1; clone_size: -
cdr3_nt: TGTGCCAGCAGCTTAGCGGTGAGCTCCTACAATGAGCAGTTCTTC; cdr3_aa: CASSLAVSSYNEQFF; j_call: TRBJ2-1; v_call: TRBV7-3; d_call: -; clone_size: -
cdr3_nt: TGCGCCAGCACGAGGGCCCCTCCTATGAACACTGAAGCTTTCTTT; cdr3_aa: CASTRAPPMNTEAFF; j_call: TRBJ1-1; v_call: TRBV5-1; d_call: -; clone_size: -
cdr3_nt: TGTGCCAGCAGCCGGGGGGGGACCTACGAGCAGTACTTC; cdr3_aa: CASSRGGTYEQYF; j_call: TRBJ2-7; v_call: TRBV27; d_call: TRBD2; clone_size: -
cdr3_nt: TGTGCCAGCAGTGAACTAGCGGGGGGGACCACAGATACGCAGTATTTT; cdr3_aa: CASSELAGGTTDTQYF; j_call: TRBJ2-3; v_call: TRBV2; d_call: TRBD2; clone_size: -
cdr3_nt: TGTGCCAGCCCCAGCGAGAACACTGAAGCTTTCTTT; cdr3_aa: CASPSENTEAFF; j_call: TRBJ1-1; v_call: TRBV6-5; d_call: -; clone_size: -
cdr3_nt: TGTGCCAGCAGCTTACTGCCCTCTAATAATTCACCCCTCCACTTT; cdr3_aa: CASSLLPSNNSPLHF; j_call: TRBJ1-6; v_call: TRBV7-2; d_call: -; clone_size: once
cdr3_nt: TGCGCCAGCAGCTTGGAAGGACAGGAAATTTATGGCTACACCTTC; cdr3_aa: CASSLEGQEIYGYTF; j_call: TRBJ1-2; v_call: TRBV5-1; d_call: TRBD1; clone_size: -
cdr3_nt: TGTGCCAGCAGTTTAGCCGGGGGCGCATCGCATTTT; cdr3_aa: CASSLAGGASHF; j_call: TRBJ1-5; v_call: TRBV12-3/TRBV12-4; d_call: -; clone_size: once
cdr3_nt: TGTGCCAGCAGCTTAGCGGGGGGGTACGAGCAGTACTTC; cdr3_aa: CASSLAGGYEQYF; j_call: TRBJ2-7; v_call: TRBV7-6; d_call: TRBD2; clone_size: -
cdr3_nt: TGTGCCAGCAGTGAAGCGCTTCCGACAGGGGGTGCCTACGAGCAGTACTTC; cdr3_aa: CASSEALPTGGAYEQYF; j_call: TRBJ2-7; v_call: TRBV6-1; d_call: TRBD1; clone_size: -
cdr3_nt: TGTGCCAGCAGGAACGGACAGGCGAACACCGGGGAGCTGTTTTTT; cdr3_aa: CASRNGQANTGELFF; j_call: TRBJ2-2; v_call: TRBV2; d_call: TRBD1; clone_size: few
cdr3_nt: TGTGCCATCAGTGTCGGGACAGGGAACTATGGCTACACCTTC; cdr3_aa: CAISVGTGNYGYTF; j_call: TRBJ1-2; v_call: TRBV10-3; d_call: TRBD1; clone_size: -
cdr3_nt: TGTGCCAGCAGCAACTCCGACGAGCAGTACTTC; cdr3_aa: CASSNSDEQYF; j_call: TRBJ2-7; v_call: TRBV11-2; d_call: -; clone_size: -
cdr3_nt: TGTGCCACCAGTGACCCGCGAGGTGGACTAGCTCATGAGCAGTTCTTC; cdr3_aa: CATSDPRGGLAHEQFF; j_call: TRBJ2-1; v_call: TRBV24-1; d_call: TRBD2; clone_size: -